This TCR beta chain was recorded in a study of blood T cells in healthy people across ages (dated by TCRdb to about 2015). In terms of the full investigation: In model experiments, template switching captured about one uniquely barcoded TCR beta cDNA molecule for every two T cells. Four age groups were formed from the donors: young (average approximately 17 years), middle-aged (more than 35), aged (around 62) and long-lived (around 80). The study analyzed two additional independent replicas of 1 million unique cDNA reads from the same blood draw for two donors, one aged 18 to 29 and one aged 80 or older. Donors of different ages were randomly distributed across sequencing lanes to avoid experimental bias. To track age-related changes in TCR beta repertoire diversity, the study relied on deep sequencing normalized with unique cDNA molecular identifiers. Summary of the overall study and its limitations: The long-lived group showed more naive CD4+ T cells, fewer expanded clones and increased TCR diversity than the aged group, suggesting age selection. Estimates of total diversity based on one million sequenced T cells were considered lower bounds and underestimates. Because the CMV infection status of the donors was unknown, age-related changes in expanded clonotypes may potentially have been confounded. Conclusive comparison of naive and antigen-experienced compartments was prevented by the profiling of bulk unsorted PBMCs. The percentage of naive T cells measured by flow cytometry correlated strongly with observed TCR beta diversity. As age increased, observed TCR beta diversity per million T cells dropped in a roughly linear way, and a significant reduction was already evident by age about 40.

Libraries were constructed by 5' RACE. The reads were generated on an Illumina HiSeq 2500. The second PCR ran for about 6 to 12 cycles and used a J-beta primer mix along with a sample-barcoded 5' primer. Each TCR beta cDNA molecule received a unique molecular identifier from a template-switch 5' adaptor carrying 12 random nucleotides. At least 3 million CDR3-containing paired-end reads were obtained from each sample. First-strand cDNA was synthesized from all RNA with the Mint cDNA synthesis kit, primed by a TRBC-specific oligonucleotide. Following uracil-DNA glycosylase treatment, all cDNA underwent a first 18-cycle PCR with the universal primers M1SS and BC2_uni_R. The study's processing was this. For normalization, 1 million high-quality reads, each with a distinct molecular identifier, were randomly selected from each sample. Reads with shared molecular identifiers were discarded instead of being binned into consensus sequences. CDR3 identification, clonotype clustering and error correction used MiTCR with a Q25 quality threshold and the strictest error-elimination algorithm. A nonparametric unseen species model with Euler transformation was used to estimate lower-bound total TCR beta diversity. TCRdb reprocessing: public reads trimmed at Q25 with fastp, clones called with MiXCR, in-frame beta chains kept. CDR3 protein sequences are deduplicated, and each keeps its most common genes and DNA. The V and J calls reflect TCRdb's pipeline rather than the authors' work. The sample table holds 1.5 million to 2 million distinct CDR3 sequences, of which approximately 32% were seen once. The ten most abundant clones make up 10% to 12% of the sample.

In regard to this clonotype: Its antigen target is currently unknown. No base-level quality is on record; no much larger clone is a single base apart.

Systemically healthy Caucasian individuals from Russia, around 38 in total and aged about 6 to 100 years, were included as donors. Ten milliliters of peripheral blood were drawn from each donor into EDTA-treated Vacutainer tubes. Ficoll-Paque density-gradient centrifugation was used to isolate PBMCs, with at least 6 million per sample. Trizol reagent was used to extract total RNA from PBMCs, with at least 6 micrograms per sample. Naive CD45RAhigh/CD27high T cell percentages were measured by flow cytometry on a PBMC aliquot from every donor. Via the germline V gene, CDR1 is SGHAT and CDR2 FQNNGV. The germline ends are 19 bases apart after V is trimmed by 5 bases and J by 6 bases. The CDR3 contains 15 residues, cysteine and phenylalanine counted. Just the 45-base CDR3 DNA is kept, in frame starting at base 1.

The V and J genes are TRBV11-2 and TRBJ2-5; no confident D gene assignment can be made. This TCR was recovered from a woman in her 30s in good health. The sequencing input was blood. The CDR3 loop reads CASSQPGRVKKTQYF. The DNA sequence is as follows: TGTGCCAGCAGCCAGCCGGGTAGGGTCAAGAAGACCCAGTACTTC.